These 32 T cell receptor beta chains share one sample of origin, sequenced in a study of T cells in women clearing cervical HPV infection. Clones were sequenced by immunoSEQ multiplex PCR, and TCRdb holds only the in-frame ones, with some missing. The ten most abundant clones cover approximately 3.5% of a sample with more than 20,000 clones. Material for sequencing was blood buffy coat. The receptors were gathered from a woman aged 18 to 75 with a cervical HPV16 infection that either progressed to CIN3+ or cleared (not recorded which).

For this clone: The CDR3 is cut off 3 residues early in the read; its end comes from the germline J gene. This sequence joins TRBV11-2 and TRBJ1-1; D remains unclear. V gave up 1 base and J gave up 1 base, with 4 bases separating them. Germline CDR1 and CDR2: SGHAT and FQNNGV. The CDR3 consists of 13 residues. The CDR3 DNA, read in part, is TGTGCCAGCAGCTTAGGGGCGAACACTGAA. This translates into CASSLGANTE. The entire CDR3 is CASSLGANTEAFF.

As regards this clone: The observed sequence ends 3 residues before the CDR3 terminus, with the missing tail filled in from the germline J gene. This chain links TRBV20-1 with TRBJ2-1, with 9 bases that match TRBD2. CDR3 length: 19 amino acids. Germline lookup yields CDR1 DFQATT and CDR2 SNEGSKA (reference sequence). The V segment lost 3 bases and the J segment 3 bases; nucleotides outside the gene matches: 18. CDR3 bases read: TGCAGTGCTAGGACACCGGGACTAGCTGAAGAAGGTAGCTACAATGAG. Translation gives CSARTPGLAEEGSYNE. The whole CDR3 protein reads CSARTPGLAEEGSYNEQFF.

In the case of this clone: The read finishes 3 residues shy of the CDR3 end, and the germline J gene is used to complete it. The chain carries TRBV28 and TRBJ2-3, with D possibly TRBD2 on 5 matching bases. This CDR3 is 14 amino acids long. V was shortened by 2 bases and J by 2 bases, with 8 bases between the two germline ends. Germline CDR1 MDHEN, CDR2 SYDVKM. The part of the CDR3 DNA that was read is TGTGCCAGCAGTTTAATGCGGGCCACAGATACG. This gives the protein CASSLMRATDT. From start to end, the CDR3 is CASSLMRATDTQYF.

In terms of frequency, this clone is medium-sized. The read is 3 residues too short to cover the CDR3 end, so that end is filled in from the germline J gene. The chain carries TRBV19 and TRBJ2-3, with 14 bases that match TRBD2. Germline V gene sequence: CDR1 LNHDA, CDR2 SQIVND (reference sequence). After removal of 6 bases from V and 2 bases from J, the junction contained 13 bases not matched to a gene. The CDR3 length is 19 residues. This chain's CDR3 is CASSPEGLAGEGVTDTQYF. The sequenced part of the CDR3 DNA is TGTGCCAGTAGCCCAGAGGGACTAGCGGGAGAGGGCGTCACAGATACG. The whole variable domain, remainder taken from reference TRBV19 and TRBJ2-3, is DGGITQSPKYLFRKEGQNVTLSCEQNLNHDAMYWYRQDPGQGLRLIYYSQIVNDFQKGDIAEGYSVSREKKESFPLTVTSAQKNPTAFYLCASSPEGLAGEGVTDTQYFGPGTRLTVL.

With regard to this clone: The read terminates 3 residues before the CDR3 end, so the remaining end is supplied by the germline J gene. This chain uses TRBV5-6 with TRBJ1-2, with TRBD1 matching over 12 bases. Germline CDR1 reads SGHDT; CDR2 reads YYEEEE. The CDR3 contains 15 residues. Incomplete CDR3 DNA: TGTGCCAGCAGCTTGATAGGGACAGGGGGCGGAGGC. Translation gives CASSLIGTGGGG. The whole CDR3 is CASSLIGTGGGGYTF.

As for this clone: The read stops 3 residues short of the end of the CDR3; the missing end is completed from the germline J gene. The chain uses TRBV2 and TRBJ1-2; possibly TRBD1 for D (5 bases). The germline CDR1 and CDR2 sequences are SNHLY and FYNNEI. Trimming took 4 bases from V and 7 from J, leaving 16 bases between them. The length of the CDR3 is 14 residues. The CDR3 here is CASSVEDTVGGYTF. CDR3 bases read: TGTGCCAGCAGTGTAGAGGACACTGTCGGTGGC.

In the case of this clone: The CDR3 extends 3 residues past the end of the read, so its final part is completed from the germline J gene. The chain carries TRBV19 and TRBJ2-5, with 8 bases aligning to TRBD1. CDR3 length equals 15 residues. The trim removed 7 bases at V and 1 base at J, leaving 8 bases unmatched. Germline V gene sequence: CDR1 LNHDA, CDR2 SQIVND (reference sequence). CDR3 DNA, as far as it was read: TGTGCCAGTACCCTGGGACAGGCGAGCCAAGAGACC. Its protein product is CASTLGQASQET. From start to end, the CDR3 is CASTLGQASQETQYF.

Comments on this clone: The CDR3 extends 3 residues past the end of the read, so its final part is completed from the germline J gene. This chain joins TRBV7-2 and TRBJ2-7; maybe TRBD2 (6 bases). CDR3 length equals 15 residues. V lost 7 bases and J 4 bases, leaving 20 bases between the germline ends. CDR1 SGHTA and CDR2 FQGNSA come from the germline V gene. The CDR3 DNA, read in part, is TGTGCCAGCACCCTAGTTGGGGGGAGTAGGTACGAG. The encoded protein is CASTLVGGSRYE. The whole CDR3 region reads CASTLVGGSRYEQYF.

About this clone: Coverage ceases 3 residues before the CDR3 finishes, and the germline J gene fills in the end. This rearrangement joins TRBV30 to TRBJ1-3; unclear D gene. V was pared by 0 bases and J by 2 bases, with 11 bases between. CDR1 is GTSNPN and CDR2 is SVGIG in the germline V gene (reference sequence). This CDR3 has 15 amino acids. CDR3 region: CAWSVLEGPGNTIYF. The sequenced part of the CDR3 DNA is TGTGCCTGGAGTGTACTCGAGGGCCCTGGAAACACC.

CDR3 DNA (partial): TGTGCCAGCAGCTTAATTGGGCAGGGGAACTACGAG. Protein product: CASSLIGQGNYE. The full-length CDR3 reads as CASSLIGQGNYEQYF. The chain uses TRBV7-2 and TRBJ2-7, with TRBD1 as a possible D gene (6 bases). With the read ending 3 residues before the CDR3 end, the germline J gene is used to fill in that end. The CDR3 is made up of 15 amino acids. Looked up from germline, CDR1 is SGHTA and CDR2 is FQGNSA. The V end was cut by 2 bases, the J end by 3 bases, with 14 bases between.

A word on this clone: From the germline J gene comes the end of the CDR3, since the read stops 3 residues before it. The chain is built from TRBV5-4 and TRBJ1-4, with D possibly being TRBD1 (5 bases). Germline V gene sequence: CDR1 SGHNT, CDR2 YYREEE (reference sequence). The CDR3 has 14 amino acids. Trimming took off 0 bases at V and 5 bases at J, with 8 bases between the two ends. The CDR3: CASSLGKGNEKLFF. The CDR3 bases that were read are TGTGCCAGCAGCTTGGGGAAGGGGAATGAAAAA.

About this clone itself: The CDR3 end is not reached by the read, which stops 3 residues before it; the germline J gene fills it in. This chain links TRBV5-1 with TRBJ2-2, with 7 bases fitting TRBD1. Germline V gene lookup returns CDR1 SGHRS and CDR2 YFSETQ. The length of the CDR3 is 15 residues. The V gene end was trimmed by 5 bases and the J gene end by 0 bases; junction bases not matched to a gene: 4. CDR3 DNA (partial): TGCGCCAGCAGATATACAGGGGCGAACACCGGGGAG. Amino acid sequence: CASRYTGANTGE. The CDR3, in full, reads CASRYTGANTGELFF. Full variable domain (outside the CDR3, taken from reference TRBV5-1 and TRBJ2-2): KAGVTQTPRYLIKTRGQQVTLSCSPISGHRSVSWYQQTPGQGLQFLFEYFSETQRNKGNFPGRFSGRQFSNSRSEMNVSTLELGDSALYLCASRYTGANTGELFFGEGSRLTVL.

In the case of this clone: Read coverage stops 3 residues before the CDR3 terminus; the germline J gene supplies the remainder. The chain links TRBV4-2 to TRBJ1-1, with D perhaps TRBD1 (6 bases). Per germline, CDR1 LGHNA and CDR2 YNFKEQ. The CDR3 has 15 residues. The germline V and J ends were trimmed by 4 bases and 1 base, with 13 bases remaining between them. CDR3 residues: CASSLGDNKNTEAFF. The sequenced part of the CDR3 DNA is TGTGCCAGCAGCCTGGGGGACAATAAGAACACTGAA.

For this clone: Read sequence stops 3 residues before the CDR3 end, and the germline J gene provides the missing end. The gene calls are TRBV18 and TRBJ2-2; 8 nucleotides align to TRBD1. From germline, CDR1 is KGHSH and CDR2 LQKENI. The junction had 7 bases not matched to a gene; V was cut back by 1 base and J by 6 bases. CDR3 length equals 16 residues. The CDR3 region is CASSPRTGRWAGELFF. Incomplete CDR3 DNA: TGTGCCAGCTCACCACGGACAGGGCGATGGGCCGGGGAG. Supplemented by reference TRBV18 and TRBJ2-2, the full variable domain reads NAGVMQNPRHLVRRRGQEARLRCSPMKGHSHVYWYRQLPEEGLKFMVYLQKENIIDESGMPKERFSAEFPKEGPSILRIQQVVRGDSAAYFCASSPRTGRWAGELFFGEGSRLTVL.

For this clone: The read is 3 residues too short to cover the CDR3 end, so that end is filled in from the germline J gene. The chain recombines TRBV5-1 with TRBJ1-5; D uncertain. The CDR3 is 15 amino acids. V lost 0 bases, J lost 4 bases, and 11 bases lay in between. Germline CDR1 reads SGHRS; CDR2 reads YFSETQ. CDR3 sequence reads: CASSLDNSQNQPQHF. CDR3 bases read: TGCGCCAGCAGCTTGGATAACAGCCAAAATCAGCCC.

Worth noting for this clone: The read terminates 3 residues before the CDR3 end, so the remaining end is supplied by the germline J gene. This chain joins TRBV19 and TRBJ2-2; D possibly corresponds to TRBD1 (6 bases). The V end lost 6 bases, the J end lost 6 bases, and 11 bases lay between the germline ends. From germline, CDR1 is LNHDA and CDR2 SQIVND (reference sequence). This CDR3 is built from 13 residues. The CDR3 spells CASSSHRAGELFF. Partial CDR3 DNA: TGTGCCAGTAGCTCACACAGGGCCGGGGAG.

Concerning this clone itself: Read sequence stops 3 residues before the CDR3 end, and the germline J gene provides the missing end. The V gene is TRBV7-2, the J gene TRBJ2-5, with TRBD2 matching 8 bases. CDR1 SGHTA and CDR2 FQGNSA come from the germline V gene. This CDR3 comprises 14 residues. Trimming at V came to 3 bases and at J to 4 bases, leaving 4 bases not matched to a gene. CDR3 amino acids: CASSFNGGGETQYF. The CDR3 DNA, read in part, is TGTGCCAGCAGCTTCAACGGGGGGGGAGAGACC.

On this clone itself: The CDR3 end lies 3 residues beyond the end of the read and is filled in from the germline J gene. V and J are TRBV19 and TRBJ1-4; 7 bases map to TRBD1. V was clipped by 5 bases and J by 6 bases; unmatched bases: 9. The germline CDR1 and CDR2 sequences are LNHDA and SQIVND (reference sequence). This CDR3 comprises 15 residues. Incomplete CDR3 DNA: TGTGCCAGTAGTTCCCTAGAACAGGGGCATGAAAAA. Amino acid sequence: CASSSLEQGHEK. From start to end, the CDR3 is CASSSLEQGHEKLFF.

Concerning this clone: Read coverage stops 3 residues before the CDR3 terminus; the germline J gene supplies the remainder. The chain has TRBV30 and TRBJ1-3, with D hard to call. Between the trimmed V and J ends, which lost 2 bases and 5 bases, there was a span of 10 bases. From germline, CDR1 is GTSNPN and CDR2 SVGIG (reference sequence). This CDR3 comprises 13 residues. CDR3 protein: CAWSPSVRNTIYF. Incomplete CDR3 DNA: TGTGCCTGGAGTCCAAGCGTCAGAAACACC.

The DNA read from the CDR3 is TGTGCCAGCAGCTTAGGTCAGGGGGCTGAA. Translating it yields CASSLGQGAE. The whole CDR3 protein is CASSLGQGAEAFF. The chain couples TRBV11-2 to TRBJ1-1, with 7 bases identical to TRBD1. The read ends 3 residues early relative to the CDR3; the germline J gene fills the gap. The CDR3 length is 13 residues. Germline-derived CDR1 and CDR2 are SGHAT and FQNNGV. Trimming took 1 base from V and 6 from J; bases not matched to a gene: 2.

Remarks on this clone: The sequenced fragment ends 3 residues before the CDR3 boundary, so the rest is inferred from the germline J gene. The chain employs TRBV5-1 and TRBJ1-2; tentatively, D is TRBD1 (6 bases). Germline V gene sequence: CDR1 SGHRS, CDR2 YFSETQ. Trimming left V 6 bases short and J 7 bases short, with 19 bases between. This CDR3 has 14 residues. CDR3 residues: CASKSGQTDRGYTF. The DNA read from the CDR3 is TGCGCCAGCAAATCCGGACAGACCGACCGTGGC.

For this clone: The read stops 3 residues short of the end of the CDR3; the missing end is completed from the germline J gene. The rearrangement joins TRBV6-1 to TRBJ2-2, with 7 bases matching TRBD1. CDR3 length equals 15 residues. CDR1 is MNHNS, CDR2 SASEGT, per germline. V shed 3 bases and J 5 bases; nucleotides not matched to a gene: 6. CDR3 region: CASSENRGLTGELFF. The DNA read from the CDR3 is TGTGCCAGCAGTGAGAACAGGGGTTTAACCGGGGAG.

This CDR3 reads CASTVLAGEGNEQFF. The CDR3 bases that were read are TGTGCCAGCACCGTTTTAGCGGGAGAGGGGAATGAG. The rearrangement links TRBV7-9 to TRBJ2-1, with 9 nucleotides matching TRBD2. With the read ending 3 residues before the CDR3 end, the germline J gene is used to fill in that end. Trimming at V came to 7 bases and at J to 7 bases, leaving 11 bases not matched to a gene. Per germline, CDR1 SEHNR and CDR2 FQNEAQ (reference sequence). The CDR3 is made up of 15 amino acids.

On this clone itself: The read terminates 3 residues ahead of where the CDR3 ends, so the germline J gene completes it. The gene calls are TRBV7-9 and TRBJ1-4, with D perhaps matching TRBD1 (6 bases). Germline-derived CDR1 and CDR2 are SEHNR and FQNEAQ (reference sequence). CDR3 length: 14 amino acids. Trimming left V 5 bases short and J 5 bases short, with 12 bases between. The CDR3 reads CASSQQGINEKLFF. CDR3 DNA (partial): TGTGCCAGCAGCCAACAGGGAATAAATGAAAAA.

On this clone: The CDR3 goes on 3 residues after the read ends, and that part is filled in from the germline J gene. The rearrangement joins TRBV4-2 to TRBJ2-5; 9 bases agree with TRBD2. Germline values: CDR1 LGHNA, CDR2 YNFKEQ. The CDR3 is 17 residues long. Unmatched junction bases numbered 10, after V lost 4 bases and J lost 1 base. The CDR3 bases that were read are TGTGCCAGCAGCCCGGGGGGGCTAGCGGGGATCCAAGAGACC. Protein sequence: CASSPGGLAGIQET. The whole CDR3 sequence is CASSPGGLAGIQETQYF.

Partial CDR3 DNA: TGTGCCAGCAGCTCTGGGCAGTTAGGGTACAATGAG. This encodes CASSSGQLGYNE. The entire CDR3 protein reads CASSSGQLGYNEQFF. The chain uses TRBV11-2 and TRBJ2-1; no firm D call. The read terminates 3 residues before the CDR3 end, so the remaining end is supplied by the germline J gene. The CDR3 runs 15 residues. Germline V CDR1 and CDR2: SGHAT, FQNNGV. Trimming shortened V by 4 bases and J by 4 bases, and 14 bases separated the two germline ends.

As regards this clone: The read comes to an end 3 residues before the CDR3 does, leaving the germline J gene to fill in the end. The gene calls are TRBV20-1 and TRBJ2-7, with 10 bases identical to TRBD2. V dropped 5 bases and J dropped 1; count of bases not matched to a gene: 2. The CDR3 loop spans 13 amino acids. CDR1 is DFQATT and CDR2 is SNEGSKA in the germline V gene (reference sequence). CDR3 loop: CSAYSGRSYEQYF. The DNA read from the CDR3 is TGCAGTGCTTATAGCGGGAGGTCCTACGAG.

Concerning this clone: The CDR3 extends 3 residues past the end of the read, so its final part is completed from the germline J gene. This chain uses TRBV28 with TRBJ2-5; the match to TRBD1 covers 10 bases. The germline V gene has CDR1 MDHEN and CDR2 SYDVKM. The CDR3 loop spans 15 amino acids. Trimming removed 3 bases from V and 5 bases from J; junction bases left unmatched: 6. CDR3 region: CASSFAGQGSETQYF. The CDR3 DNA, read in part, is TGTGCCAGCAGTTTTGCGGGACAGGGGAGTGAGACC.

To note about this clone: The observed sequence ends 3 residues before the CDR3 terminus, with the missing tail filled in from the germline J gene. The chain recombines TRBV12-5 with TRBJ1-5; unclear D gene. CDR1 is LGHNT and CDR2 is FRNRAP in the germline V gene. Trimming removed 1 base from V and 6 bases from J, with 28 bases in between. The CDR3 contains 20 residues. The CDR3 spells CASGLALFPPAAEGGQPQHF. CDR3 DNA (partial): TGTGCTAGTGGTTTGGCCCTTTTCCCCCCGGCTGCCGAGGGTGGTCAGCCC.

Comment on this clone: Read coverage stops 3 residues before the CDR3 terminus; the germline J gene supplies the remainder. This chain connects TRBV7-9 to TRBJ1-2; TRBD1 matches 10 bases. Trimming removed 7 bases from V and 2 bases from J; junction bases left unmatched: 4. CDR3 length equals 14 residues. Germline lookup yields CDR1 SEHNR and CDR2 FQNEAQ (reference sequence). The CDR3 loop is CASTPGQGNYGYTF. The CDR3 bases that were read are TGTGCCAGCACCCCGGGACAGGGGAACTATGGC.

Note on this clone: The missing CDR3 end, 3 residues past where the read stops, is filled in from the germline J gene. V is TRBV5-1 and J is TRBJ2-7; D is possibly TRBD2 (5 bases). This CDR3 is built from 13 residues. Trimming removed 3 bases from V and 1 base from J, with 8 bases in between. The germline CDR1 and CDR2 sequences are SGHRS and YFSETQ. The covered CDR3 bases are TGCGCCAGCAGCTGGACTCAGTCCTACGAG. This encodes CASSWTQSYE. The CDR3 in its entirety is CASSWTQSYEQYF.

Points on this clone: The CDR3 is cut off 3 residues early in the read; its end comes from the germline J gene. J is TRBJ2-1 and V is TRBV5-4, with TRBD2 matching over 9 bases. Germline CDR1 is SGHNT and CDR2 is YYREEE (reference sequence). This CDR3 comprises 16 residues. Losses at the gene ends were 0 bases for V and 1 base for J; bases not matched to a gene: 2. CDR3 DNA (partial): TGTGCCAGCAGCTTGGCGACTAGCGGATCCTACAATGAG. It is translated as CASSLATSGSYNE. The entire CDR3 reads CASSLATSGSYNEQFF.